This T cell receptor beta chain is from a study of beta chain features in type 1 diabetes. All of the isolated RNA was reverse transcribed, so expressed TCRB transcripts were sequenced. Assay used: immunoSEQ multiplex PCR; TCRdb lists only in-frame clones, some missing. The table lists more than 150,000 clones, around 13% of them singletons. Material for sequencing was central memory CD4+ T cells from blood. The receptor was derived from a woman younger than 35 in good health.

CDR3 nucleotide sequence: TGTGCCAGCAGCGTCCACAGGGGGCAAGGAAACACCATATATTTT. It encodes CASSVHRGQGNTIYF. The V call is TRBV7-6, the J call TRBJ1-3; 9 nucleotides match TRBD1. The CDR3 runs 15 residues. The germline V gene encodes CDR1 SGHVS and CDR2 FNYEAQ. V dropped 5 bases and J dropped 4; count of bases not matched to a gene: 6. Based on the CDR3 plus reference TRBV7-6 and TRBJ1-3, the full variable domain is GAGVSQSPRYKVTKRGQDVALRCDPISGHVSLYWYRQALGQGPEFLTYFNYEAQQDKSGLPNDRFSAERPEGSISTLTIQRTEQRDSAMYRCASSVHRGQGNTIYFGEGSWLTVV.